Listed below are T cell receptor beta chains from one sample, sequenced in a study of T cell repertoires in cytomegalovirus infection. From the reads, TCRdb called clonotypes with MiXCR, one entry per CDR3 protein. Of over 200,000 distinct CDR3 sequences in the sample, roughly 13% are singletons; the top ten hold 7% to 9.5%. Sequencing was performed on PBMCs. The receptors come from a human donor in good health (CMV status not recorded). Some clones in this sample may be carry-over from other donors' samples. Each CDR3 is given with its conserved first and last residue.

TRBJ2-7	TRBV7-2	CATSGGGNYEQYF
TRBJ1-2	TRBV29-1	CSVAPTNYGYTF
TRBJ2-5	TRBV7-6	CAGVLAGVETQYF
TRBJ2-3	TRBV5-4	CASGGVPSDTQYF
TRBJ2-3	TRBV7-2	CASSAYRTDTQYF
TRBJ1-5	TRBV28	CASSLRQVVNQPQHF
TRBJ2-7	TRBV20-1	CSARDRHRGVYEQYF
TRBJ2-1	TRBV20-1	CSARGLAGGDLYNEQFF
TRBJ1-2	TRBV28	CASSFGRGGVYGYTF
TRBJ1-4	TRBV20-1	CSALSATNEKLFF
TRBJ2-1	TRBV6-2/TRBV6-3	CASSYADGRAWEFF
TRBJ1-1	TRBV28	CASYPRGDTEAFF
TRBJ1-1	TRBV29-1	CSVSTGKTPFAEAFF
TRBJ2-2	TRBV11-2	CASSAQGGSTGELFF
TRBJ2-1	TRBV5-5	CASSLGYNNEQFF
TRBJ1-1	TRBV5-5	CASSSPHRGNTEAFF
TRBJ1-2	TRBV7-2	CASSEDRTNYGYTF
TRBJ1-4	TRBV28	CASSLGWANEKLFF
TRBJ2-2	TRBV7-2	CASSLGGRGGTGELFF
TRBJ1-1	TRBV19	CASSSPEGLEAFF
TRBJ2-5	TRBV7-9	CASSTPGLAPQETQYF
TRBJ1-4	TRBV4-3	CASSQDGLPNEKLFF
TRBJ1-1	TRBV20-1	CSATGDGYRAVTEAFF
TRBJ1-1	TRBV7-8	CASSTRRGTPTQGDTEAFF
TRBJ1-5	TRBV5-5	CASSSGSVTDQPQHF
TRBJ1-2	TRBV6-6	CASSQGDYGYTF
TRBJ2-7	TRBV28	CASSLEASFSYEQYF
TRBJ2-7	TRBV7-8	CASSLFQGPSYEQYF
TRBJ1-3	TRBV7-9	CASSLAGAAGGNTIYF
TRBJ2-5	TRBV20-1	CSADSPEYF
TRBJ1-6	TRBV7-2	CASSPNGANLNSPLHF
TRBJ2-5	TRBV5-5	CASSLNGRAQETQYF
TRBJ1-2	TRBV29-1	CSVQLQVSRGYTF
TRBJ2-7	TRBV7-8	CASSYMRGSGEQYF
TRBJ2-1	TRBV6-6	CASGEAYNEQFF
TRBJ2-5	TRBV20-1	CSAQNPRGTSGHEETQYF
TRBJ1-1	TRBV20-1	CSARSDRARGTEAFF
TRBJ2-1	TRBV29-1	CSVEGGAGGLAGDNEQFF
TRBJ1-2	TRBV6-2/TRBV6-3	CASSDTTGPRYGYTF
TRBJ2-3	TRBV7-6	CASSLDGAQPDTQYF
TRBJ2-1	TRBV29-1	CSVLTVLAGYNEQFF
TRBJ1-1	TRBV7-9	CASSLVIGYRDTEAFF
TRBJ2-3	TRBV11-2	CASSSLGQGIDTQYF
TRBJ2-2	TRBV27	CASSLSPGRNTGELFF
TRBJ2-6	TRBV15	CATSRDQRGANVLTF
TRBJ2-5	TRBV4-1	CASSREWGGVQETQYF
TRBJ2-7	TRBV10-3	CAISARLATSEQYF
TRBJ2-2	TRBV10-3	CAIHSGPQNTGELFF
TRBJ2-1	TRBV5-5	CASSFSGFPNLLSYNEQFF
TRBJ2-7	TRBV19	CASSIRGPLYEQYF
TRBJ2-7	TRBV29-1	CSTRTSGGNYEQYF
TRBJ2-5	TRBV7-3	CASSLTTEQETQYF
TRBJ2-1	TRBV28	CASTQLLAGVPSYNEQFF